The clone carrying this TCR beta chain was seen a few times. This record belongs to a study of blood T cell repertoires in COVID-19. Study in general: The samples span acute and convalescent COVID-19 from the United States, Italy and Spain. PBMCs, B-cell-depleted T cells, or T cells were the source of the cDNA or gDNA that made up the material.

Source study methods: Estimated nucleated cell counts came from reference gene primer amplification. Profiled with immunoSEQ multiplex PCR; TCRdb holds only in-frame clones, not every one. The V and J calls and clone size are taken from that table; D and trimming were inferred from the DNA. The sample carries about 53,000 clones, almost 85% recorded once. V lost 5 bases, J lost 2 bases, and 4 bases stayed unmatched. This CDR3 is 14 amino acids long. Germline CDR1 is SEHNR and CDR2 is FQNEAQ (reference sequence). The V call is TRBV7-9, the J call TRBJ2-7; 9 bases fit TRBD1. The sequence was collected from a human donor in a cohort sampled during active COVID-19. Sequenced: peripheral blood. CDR3 sequence: CASSGTGITYEQYF. In DNA form, the CDR3 reads TGTGCCAGCAGCGGGACAGGGATAACCTACGAGCAGTACTTC.